Listed here are 26 T cell receptor beta chains from one sample, sequenced in a study of blood T cells in healthy people across ages. A sample-barcoded 5' primer and a J-beta primer mix were used in a second PCR of about 7 to 11 cycles. TCRdb reanalysed the 5' RACE reads using MiXCR and keeps one entry per CDR3 protein. Altogether 650,000 or so distinct CDR3 sequences are present, 45% to 60% being singletons, with the ten largest covering approximately 13%. What was sequenced was blood. These TCRs come from an elderly woman in good health.

This clonotype was counted at least ten times. The chain recombines TRBV4-1 with TRBJ2-3, with TRBD1 matching over 9 bases. There are 15 residues in the CDR3. V gave up 1 base and J gave up 2 bases; unmatched junction bases: 1. Germline V gene lookup returns CDR1 MGHRA and CDR2 YSYEKL. The CDR3 reads CASSQGTGVTDTQYF. The CDR3 nucleotides read TGCGCCAGCAGCCAAGGGACAGGGGTCACAGATACGCAGTATTTT.

This clonotype was detected once. The genes are TRBV12-3 or TRBV12-4 and TRBJ2-1; a possible D gene is TRBD2 (6 bases). V shed 5 bases and J shed 2 bases, with 19 bases lying between them. This CDR3 has 17 residues. DNA of the CDR3: TGTGCCAGCAGTGTATCCGATGTGGGGGGAGCCTACAATGAGCAGTTCTTC. Its translation: CASSVSDVGGAYNEQFF.

This sequence joins TRBV12-3 or TRBV12-4 and TRBJ1-6; D perhaps matches TRBD1 (5 bases). V lost 6 bases, J lost 10 bases, and 16 bases lay in between. There are 14 residues in the CDR3. CDR3 sequence reads: CASSSGQRGSPLHF. CDR3 sequence (DNA): TGTGCCAGCAGCTCGGGCCAGAGGGGCTCACCCCTCCACTTT.

The J gene is TRBJ2-1, the V gene TRBV20-1; 7 bases align to TRBD1. The DNA end favors TRBJ2-7, so the J call may be wrong. This CDR3 is built from 13 residues. CDR1 is DFQATT and CDR2 is SNEGSKA in the germline V gene (reference sequence). Here the CDR3 DNA reads TGCAGTGCTTTTCCGACAGGGTACAATGAGCAGTACTTC. Its translation is CSAFPTGYNEQYF.

As to this clonotype: Being one base from a much bigger clone, this may be a read error. The CDR3 region has the DNA TGTGCCAGCAGCCCCCCAGGACGGCGGAATGAGCAGTTCTTC. Its translation: CASSPPGRRNEQFF. The chain joins TRBV9 to TRBJ2-1, with unresolved D. The CDR3 is 14 residues long. Trimming pared 4 bases from V and 7 bases from J, leaving 15 bases between. Germline V lookup: CDR1 SGDLS, CDR2 YYNGEE.

This clonotype has a handful of counts. A much larger clone sits a single nucleotide away, making a read error possible. The rearrangement joins TRBV7-3 to TRBJ2-4; no firm D call. The tail of the sequence fits TRBJ2-7 better, so the J call may be wrong. Germline CDR1 and CDR2: SGHTA and FQGTGA. The CDR3 spans 13 residues. For the CDR3, the DNA is TGTGCCAGCAGCGTAATGGCTGACTCCGAGCAGTACTTC. Translating gives CASSVMADSEQYF.

The chain employs TRBV9 and TRBJ1-2; D perhaps matches TRBD1 (5 bases). The length of the CDR3 is 13 residues. The germline gives CDR1 SGDLS, CDR2 YYNGEE. V dropped 4 bases and J dropped 4 bases, with 11 bases sitting between them. CDR3 nucleotide sequence: TGTGCCAGCAGCAGAGACAGTGCCTATGGCTACACCTTC. It encodes CASSRDSAYGYTF. The full variable domain, completed using reference TRBV9 and TRBJ1-2, is DSGVTQTPKHLITATGQRVTLRCSPRSGDLSVYWYQQSLDQGLQFLIQYYNGEERAKGNILERFSAQQFPDLHSELNLSSLELGDSALYFCASSRDSAYGYTFGSGTRLTVV.

The chain has TRBV20-1 and TRBJ2-3; D possibly corresponds to TRBD1 (5 bases). The germline CDR1 and CDR2 sequences are DFQATT and SNEGSKA (reference sequence). The CDR3 spans 13 residues. The germline V and J ends were trimmed by 4 bases and 3 bases, with 11 bases remaining between them. In DNA form, the CDR3 reads TGCAGTGCTAATAAGGGGAAGACAGATACGCAGTATTTT. Protein: CSANKGKTDTQYF.

This rearrangement joins TRBV6-6 to TRBJ2-3, with D possibly matching TRBD1 (8 bases). The CDR3 is 17 amino acids. V was clipped by 4 bases and J by 4 bases, with 21 bases between them. Germline V gene data show CDR1 as MNHNY and CDR2 as SVGAGI (reference sequence). The DNA of the CDR3 is TGTGCCAGCAGTTTCCTTCAACAGGGGGGGGGCCCAGATACGCAGTATTTT. Encoded protein: CASSFLQQGGGPDTQYF.

The genes are TRBV20-1 and TRBJ2-5; the match to TRBD2 covers 12 bases. CDR1 is DFQATT and CDR2 is SNEGSKA in the germline V gene (reference sequence). This CDR3 has 15 amino acids. Trimming cost V 1 base and J 5 bases; bases outside gene matches: 5. The CDR3 protein is CSARGLAGVPETQYF. In nucleotides, the CDR3 is TGCAGTGCTAGAGGACTAGCGGGAGTGCCGGAGACCCAGTACTTC.

The gene calls are TRBV7-9 and TRBJ2-3; D could derive from TRBD1 or TRBD2 (5 bases each). CDR1 SEHNR and CDR2 FQNEAQ come from the germline V gene (reference sequence). V dropped 3 bases and J dropped 5 bases, with 15 bases sitting between them. This CDR3 contains 15 residues. CDR3 in amino acids: CASSLPGPEQDTQYF. The CDR3, as DNA: TGTGCCAGCAGCTTGCCGGGGCCCGAGCAAGATACGCAGTATTTT.

The table lists this clonotype with a few counts. V usage is TRBV28 and J usage is TRBJ1-1; D is possibly TRBD1 (6 bases). CDR1 is MDHEN and CDR2 is SYDVKM in the germline V gene. CDR3 length: 15 residues. The germline V and J ends were trimmed by 10 bases and 0 bases, with 18 bases remaining between them. The CDR3 here is CATALGGKMNTEAFF. Written as DNA, the CDR3 is TGTGCCACCGCTCTCGGGGGCAAAATGAACACTGAAGCTTTCTTT.

This clonotype was recorded many times. The chain uses TRBV24-1 and TRBJ2-6; perhaps TRBD2 as D (6 bases). Per germline, CDR1 KGHDR and CDR2 SFDVKD. This CDR3 region has 16 residues. Trimming left V 4 bases short and J 0 bases short, with 9 bases between. CDR3 loop: CATSDRDFSGANVLTF. The CDR3 region has the DNA TGTGCCACCAGTGACCGGGACTTCTCTGGGGCCAACGTCCTGACTTTC.

J is TRBJ1-5 and V is TRBV20-1, with 9 bases aligning to TRBD1. The germline V gene encodes CDR1 DFQATT and CDR2 SNEGSKA (reference sequence). CDR3 length: 14 residues. V dropped 4 bases and J dropped 5; count of bases not matched to a gene: 6. This chain's CDR3 is CSAKKTGGDQPQHF. Written as DNA, the CDR3 is TGCAGTGCTAAGAAGACAGGGGGGGATCAGCCCCAGCATTTT.

With regard to this clonotype: A read error may explain this, as a much larger clone is one base away. CDR3 sequence reads: CSVEDYRGEETRYF. Here the CDR3 DNA reads TGCAGCGTTGAAGATTATCGGGGGGAAGAGACCCGGTACTTC. This sequence joins TRBV29-1 and TRBJ2-5; 7 bases align to TRBD2. Germline V gene sequence: CDR1 SQVTM, CDR2 ANQGSEA. This CDR3 is 14 amino acids long.

This clonotype showed up many times. The CDR3 region is CASSRNPQGRNSPLHF. For the CDR3, the DNA is TGTGCCAGCAGCCGGAATCCTCAGGGGCGCAATTCACCCCTCCACTTT. This sequence joins TRBV7-2 and TRBJ1-6, with D tentatively TRBD1 (6 bases). This CDR3 region has 16 residues. Trimming removed 5 bases from V and 7 bases from J, with 18 bases in between. Per germline, CDR1 SGHTA and CDR2 FQGNSA.

This rearrangement joins TRBV5-1 to TRBJ2-1; D unresolved. This CDR3 has 12 amino acids. Germline V gives CDR1 SGHRS, CDR2 YFSETQ. With 2 bases removed from V and 9 bases from J, the gap between germline ends came to 9 bases. CDR3 nucleotide sequence: TGCGCCAGCAGCTTCGAATCTCCTGAGCAGTTCTTC. As protein: CASSFESPEQFF. Drawing the rest from reference TRBV5-1 and TRBJ2-1, the complete variable domain is KAGVTQTPRYLIKTRGQQVTLSCSPISGHRSVSWYQQTPGQGLQFLFEYFSETQRNKGNFPGRFSGRQFSNSRSEMNVSTLELGDSALYLCASSFESPEQFFGPGTRLTVL.

This clonotype was detected only once. V usage is TRBV3-1 and J usage is TRBJ2-6; no clear D. Looked up from germline, CDR1 is LGHDT and CDR2 is YNNKEL (reference sequence). The CDR3 covers 14 residues. Between the trimmed V and J ends, which lost 4 bases and 5 bases, there was a span of 9 bases. CDR3: CASSLLDRANVLTF. In nucleotides, the CDR3 is TGTGCCAGCAGCCTCTTGGATCGGGCCAACGTCCTGACTTTC.

The chain carries TRBV7-9 and TRBJ1-2; D is unresolved. V lost 6 bases to trimming and J lost 2 bases, with 19 bases between them. CDR3 length: 16 amino acids. Germline V gives CDR1 SEHNR, CDR2 FQNEAQ (reference sequence). The CDR3 bases are TGTGCCAGCAGGCTTGCGGTTGGAGGGCTGAACTATGGCTACACCTTC. It specifies CASRLAVGGLNYGYTF.

Concerning this clonotype: A much more abundant neighbour one base away suggests this may be a read error. V gene TRBV9 combines with J gene TRBJ2-5; the D gene is possibly TRBD2 (5 bases). The germline V gene encodes CDR1 SGDLS and CDR2 YYNGEE. This CDR3 contains 15 residues. The CDR3 DNA sequence: TGTGCCGGCAGCGTCGGACTTCAACAAGGGGAGACCCAGTACTTC. It translates to CAGSVGLQQGETQYF.

This chain uses TRBV28 with TRBJ2-7, with D perhaps matching TRBD1 (5 bases). Deletions cut 6 bases from V and 3 bases from J, with 12 bases between. Germline CDR1 and CDR2: MDHEN and SYDVKM. The CDR3 loop spans 13 amino acids. The CDR3 loop is CASRAGSRYEQYF. The CDR3 DNA reads TGTGCCAGCAGAGCAGGGTCTCGCTACGAGCAGTACTTC.

Ten or more counts support this clonotype. The rearrangement links TRBV5-1 to TRBJ1-5; D is possibly TRBD1 (5 bases). The germline V gene encodes CDR1 SGHRS and CDR2 YFSETQ. V lost 4 bases and J lost 5, with 13 bases in between. CDR3 length equals 14 residues. The CDR3 sequence: CASSPGGVYQPQHF. The CDR3 nucleotides read TGCGCCAGCAGCCCCGGGGGGGTTTATCAGCCCCAGCATTTT.

This clonotype was found a few times. The chain combines TRBV28 with TRBJ2-3; TRBD2 matches 9 bases. Germline V gene sequence: CDR1 MDHEN, CDR2 SYDVKM. CDR3 length: 11 residues. Losses at the gene ends were 4 bases for V and 11 bases for J; bases not matched to a gene: 1. CDR3 DNA: TGTGCCAGCAGTTCTAGCGGGAAGCAGTATTTT. This sequence encodes CASSSSGKQYF.

The sample holds a few counts of this clonotype. With a much larger clone just one base away, this may be a read error. The chain carries TRBV29-1 and TRBJ2-7; D not certain. The CDR3 runs 11 residues. V lost 7 bases, J lost 1 base, and 8 bases lay in between. Germline V gene lookup returns CDR1 SQVTM and CDR2 ANQGSEA. The CDR3 is CSGATSYEQYF. Here the CDR3 DNA reads TGCAGCGGTGCCACATCCTACGAGCAGTACTTC.

This clonotype came up many times. The chain joins TRBV6-5 to TRBJ2-1; D is undetermined. V gave up 0 bases and J gave up 9 bases, with 15 bases separating them. CDR1 and CDR2 from the germline V gene are MNHEY and SVGAGI. The CDR3 consists of 15 residues. CDR3 sequence: CASSYSLVQTSEQFF. The CDR3 nucleotides read TGTGCCAGCAGTTACTCCCTTGTCCAGACAAGTGAGCAGTTCTTC.

The gene calls are TRBV10-3 and TRBJ2-3; the D gene is possibly TRBD1 (7 bases). Germline loops: CDR1 ENHRY, CDR2 SYGVKD. This CDR3 region has 15 residues. V was shortened by 4 bases and J by 0 bases, with 11 bases between the two germline ends. CDR3 in DNA: TGTGCCATCAGTGGCGGGACAGCTAGCACAGATACGCAGTATTTT. Its translation: CAISGGTASTDTQYF.